One TCR beta chain is described in this entry. These data come from a study of blood T cell repertoires in COVID-19. With 5 bases removed from V and 7 bases from J, the gap between germline ends came to 15 bases. This CDR3 has 13 residues. Germline V gives CDR1 LNHDA, CDR2 SQIVND (reference sequence). Assay used: immunoSEQ multiplex PCR; TCRdb lists only in-frame clones, some missing. This table holds 450,000 or so clones, around 90% found once. Participants came from some 26 US areas, aged roughly 18 to 89 years. This receptor was obtained from a man aged 18 to 35 who had recovered from COVID-19. The rearrangement joins TRBV19 to TRBJ2-7, with a tentative D call TRBD1 (6 bases). Sequencing was performed on PBMCs or T cells enriched from blood (not recorded which). CDR3 amino acids: CASSSLPGAEQYF. CDR3 DNA sequence: TGTGCCAGTAGTTCCCTCCCAGGGGCAGAGCAGTACTTC.